These 4 T cell receptor beta chains were sequenced from one sample in a study of Graves' ophthalmopathy and Graves' hyperthyroidism. Using RNA transcripts, the TCR beta CDR3 regions were amplified. The workflow started with a first-round RT-PCR run with HTBI primers and then moved on to a second-round multiplex PCR. Each CDR3 protein is one row after TCRdb ran MiXCR on the multiplex PCR reads. The repertoire has 500,000 to 800,000 distinct CDR3 sequences, under 50% of them found once; the top ten carry more than 2.5%. Sequencing was done on a sample of peripheral blood. Receptors originate from an adult man with Graves' ophthalmopathy.

There are many counts of this clonotype. V usage is TRBV9 and J usage is TRBJ2-5, with TRBD2 matching 11 bases. With 3 bases clipped from V and 3 bases from J, the junction kept 7 bases outside the gene matches. The CDR3 is made up of 16 amino acids. Germline CDR1 SGDLS, CDR2 YYNGEE. CDR3 DNA sequence: TGTGCCAGCAGCGAGCGGTTAGCGGGGGGGAAAGAGACCCAGTACTTC. Protein: CASSERLAGGKETQYF.

This clonotype occurred a few times. The CDR3 is CASSQLKYQETQYF. CDR3 nucleotide sequence: TGTGCCAGCAGCCAATTGAAGTACCAAGAGACCCAGTACTTC. The chain carries TRBV14 and TRBJ2-5, with unresolved D. Germline V gene lookup returns CDR1 SGHDN and CDR2 FVKESK. V was shortened by 2 bases and J by 0 bases, with 7 bases between the two germline ends. This CDR3 has 14 amino acids.

The genes are TRBV7-8 and TRBJ1-1, with D tentatively TRBD1 (6 bases). Germline loops: CDR1 SGHVS, CDR2 FQNEAQ. V was pared by 2 bases and J by 4 bases, with 14 bases between. This CDR3 is 15 amino acids long. CDR3 residues: CASSLFWGLGTEAFF. DNA of the CDR3: TGTGCCAGCAGCTTATTTTGGGGGCTTGGCACTGAAGCTTTCTTT.

Of note for this clonotype: A single base separates this from a much larger clone, so it may be a read error. The chain has TRBV9 and TRBJ1-1, with D uncertain. V shed 7 bases and J shed 6 bases, with 13 bases lying between them. This CDR3 comprises 12 residues. Germline V gene sequence: CDR1 SGDLS, CDR2 YYNGEE. CDR3 loop: CASGRAGSEAFF. The CDR3 nucleotides read TGTGCCAGCGGCCGAGCCGGGTCTGAAGCTTTCTTT.